Listed below are T cell receptor beta chains from one sample, sequenced in a study of CD8+ T cells in alopecia areata. Data came from immunoSEQ multiplex PCR; TCRdb stores just in-frame clones and leaves some out. The sample lists about 150,000 clones; over 70% were seen once. The sequencing used CD8+ T cells sorted from blood, collected at week 0. The receptors come from a human donor with alopecia areata. CDR3s include the opening cysteine and the closing phenylalanine or tryptophan. D genes are given only for firm matches.

CDR3 | DNA | D | J | V
CSVELGVTYEQYF | TGCAGCGTTGAATTAGGGGTAACCTACGAGCAGTACTTC | NA | TRBJ2-7 | TRBV29-1
CSVWVNTEAFF | TGCAGCGTGTGGGTGAACACTGAAGCTTTCTTT | NA | TRBJ1-1 | TRBV29-1
CASSLSLAQETQYF | TGCGCCAGCAGCCTCTCCTTGGCGCAAGAGACCCAGTACTTC | NA | TRBJ2-5 | TRBV5-1
CASSSGTGGLYEQYF | TGTGCCAGCAGCTCCGGGACAGGGGGCCTCTACGAGCAGTACTTC | TRBD1 | TRBJ2-7 | TRBV11-2
CATEGVSSSYNEQFF | TGTGCCACCGAGGGAGTCTCGAGCTCCTACAATGAGCAGTTCTTC | NA | TRBJ2-1 | TRBV11-1
CASSLTGQDEQYF | TGTGCCAGCAGCTTAACGGGACAGGACGAGCAGTACTTC | TRBD1 | TRBJ2-7 | TRBV7-9
CASSWGRRAHEQFF | TGCGCCAGCAGTTGGGGCAGGCGGGCACATGAGCAGTTCTTC | NA | TRBJ2-1 | TRBV5-1
CASSTDREPFNEQFF | TGCGCCAGCAGCACGGACAGGGAGCCGTTTAATGAGCAGTTCTTC | TRBD1 | TRBJ2-1 | TRBV5-1
CASSLGTADQYF | TGTGCCAGCAGCTTAGGGACAGCTGATCAGTACTTC | TRBD1 | TRBJ2-7 | TRBV5-4
CAWSDGSGANVLTF | TGTGCCTGGAGTGACGGCTCTGGGGCCAACGTCCTGACTTTC | NA | TRBJ2-6 | TRBV30
CAWVPFRAFF | TGTGCCTGGGTCCCATTCCGGGCTTTCTTT | NA | TRBJ1-1 | TRBV30